The 24 T cell receptor beta chains below were found in one sample sequenced in a study of cytomegalovirus exposure and HLA in healthy donors. 60 Vbeta and 13 Jbeta primers were used in PCR. Profiling relied on immunoSEQ multiplex PCR, and the TCRdb table lists in-frame clones only, not all of them. The sample lists around 94,000 clones, approximately 78% seen once, with 4.6% in the top ten. Sequencing was carried out using PBMCs. These receptors were taken from a woman aged 40 to 49 in good health and CMV-seropositive.

This clone has more than one count but fewer than ten. The chain links TRBV11-3 to TRBJ2-3; 10 bases are a match to TRBD2. CDR3 length: 18 amino acids. The germline gives CDR1 SGHNT, CDR2 YENEEA. The V and J ends lost 0 bases and 4 bases, in that order; junction bases with no gene match: 10. As DNA, the CDR3 is TGTGCCAGCAGCTTAGACCCGCCCAATAGCGGGAGGTCAGATACGCAGTATTTT. Translation: CASSLDPPNSGRSDTQYF.

V usage is TRBV28 and J usage is TRBJ2-2, with D perhaps TRBD1 (6 bases). Germline CDR1 is MDHEN and CDR2 is SYDVKM. The CDR3 has 12 residues. Trimming removed 7 bases at V and 6 bases at J, with 9 bases between. The CDR3: CASNPGAGELFF. In nucleotides, the CDR3 is TGTGCCAGCAACCCAGGGGCCGGGGAGCTGTTTTTT.

The chain couples TRBV19 to TRBJ2-7; TRBD2 agrees at 7 bases. Germline-derived CDR1 and CDR2 are LNHDA and SQIVND (reference sequence). There are 16 residues in the CDR3. V was pared by 5 bases and J by 7 bases, with 17 bases of the junction left unmatched. The CDR3 sequence is CASSAYSIPGGDEQYF. The CDR3 DNA is TGTGCCAGTAGTGCTTACTCGATACCGGGGGGAGATGAGCAGTACTTC.

The J gene is TRBJ1-5, the V gene TRBV15; TRBD1 might be the D (6 bases). Trimming shortened V by 1 base and J by 3 bases, and 13 bases separated the two germline ends. Germline values: CDR1 LNHNV, CDR2 YYDKDF (reference sequence). The CDR3 is 16 residues long. CDR3 amino acids: CATSRGTDRPNQPQHF. The CDR3 region has the DNA TGTGCCACCAGCAGAGGCACGGACAGACCCAATCAGCCCCAGCATTTT.

This clone showed up just a few times. The CDR3 sequence is CASRGLAGGRQNEQFF. In DNA, the CDR3 is TGCGCCAGCAGGGGACTAGCGGGAGGTCGGCAAAATGAGCAGTTCTTC. V is TRBV5-1 and J is TRBJ2-1; 15 bases agree with TRBD2. The trim removed 5 bases at V and 7 bases at J, leaving 7 bases unmatched. The CDR3 is made up of 16 amino acids. Germline CDR1 is SGHRS and CDR2 is YFSETQ.

Within the sample, this clone is medium-sized. J is TRBJ1-1 and V is TRBV7-9; TRBD1 aligns across 8 bases. The CDR3 is 12 residues long. Trimming took 5 bases from V and 7 from J; bases not matched to a gene: 3. Germline values: CDR1 SEHNR, CDR2 FQNEAQ (reference sequence). The CDR3 sequence is CASSRDRIEAFF. In DNA form, the CDR3 reads TGTGCCAGCAGCCGGGACAGGATTGAAGCTTTCTTT.

This clone was seen once. The V gene is TRBV4-3, the J gene TRBJ1-1, with TRBD1 matching 11 bases. Looked up from germline, CDR1 is LGHNA and CDR2 is YSLEER. CDR3 size: 13 residues. Trimming at V came to 0 bases and at J to 11 bases, leaving 2 bases not matched to a gene. The CDR3, as DNA: TGCGCCAGCAGCCAAGAACGGGACAGGGGGGCTTTCTTT. Its translation: CASSQERDRGAFF.

This clone was observed a few times. The chain has TRBV7-9 and TRBJ2-7; possibly TRBD1 for D (6 bases). CDR3 length: 13 residues. Per germline, CDR1 SEHNR and CDR2 FQNEAQ (reference sequence). CDR3 amino acids: CATGTQSSYEQYF. CDR3 nucleotides: TGTGCTACGGGGACACAGAGCTCCTACGAGCAGTACTTC.

The rearrangement links TRBV9 to TRBJ2-3, with a weak D call TRBD2 (9 bases). The CDR3 runs 19 residues. Trimming removed 4 bases at V and 4 bases at J, with 28 bases between. Germline CDR1 is SGDLS and CDR2 is YYNGEE. The CDR3 spells CASSPPTSGQGGLPDTQYF. The CDR3 coding sequence is TGTGCCAGCAGCCCACCGACTAGCGGACAGGGAGGGCTCCCAGATACGCAGTATTTT.

This clone turned up a few times. The gene calls are TRBV13 and TRBJ2-1; weak D call: TRBD1 (6 bases). The CDR3 is 16 residues long. V lost 1 base and J lost 0, with 10 bases in between. Looked up from germline, CDR1 is PRHDT and CDR2 is FYEKMQ (reference sequence). CDR3 region: CASSLERGGSYNEQFF. In DNA, the CDR3 is TGTGCCAGCAGCTTAGAGAGAGGGGGCTCCTACAATGAGCAGTTCTTC.

The chain carries TRBV6-4 and TRBJ2-1; the match to TRBD2 covers 12 bases. The CDR3 sequence is 17 residues long. J was trimmed by 3 bases and V by 4 bases; bases with no gene match: 7. Germline values: CDR1 MRHNA, CDR2 SNTAGT. The CDR3 nucleotides read TGTGCCAGCAGTGGCGGACAGGGACTAGCGGGCTACAATGAGCAGTTCTTC. The encoded protein is CASSGGQGLAGYNEQFF.

This sequence joins TRBV9 and TRBJ2-1, with 8 bases fitting TRBD2. The CDR3 length is 17 residues. The ends lost 0 bases at V and 4 bases at J; junction bases unmatched: 9. CDR1 SGDLS and CDR2 YYNGEE come from the germline V gene. In DNA form, the CDR3 reads TGTGCCAGCAGCGTAGCACCGGGAGGGAGTTTGTACAATGAGCAGTTCTTC. Its protein is CASSVAPGGSLYNEQFF.

This chain links TRBV2 with TRBJ2-7, with TRBD2 matching over 15 bases. The CDR3 has 16 residues. With 6 bases clipped from V and 6 bases from J, the junction kept 9 bases outside the gene matches. The germline V gene has CDR1 SNHLY and CDR2 FYNNEI. In DNA form, the CDR3 reads TGTGCCAGCAGGAGAGACGGGACTAGCGGGAGGTTCGAGCAGTACTTC. Translating gives CASRRDGTSGRFEQYF.

The chain recombines TRBV5-1 with TRBJ2-3; tentatively, D is TRBD2 (5 bases). V shed 4 bases and J shed 1 base, with 16 bases lying between them. Germline V gene data show CDR1 as SGHRS and CDR2 as YFSETQ. This CDR3 comprises 16 residues. The CDR3 DNA follows: TGCGCCAGCAGCCGGCCCCGAGCGGTAGGCACAGATACGCAGTATTTT. It translates to CASSRPRAVGTDTQYF. The whole variable domain, filled in from reference TRBV5-1 and TRBJ2-3, reads KAGVTQTPRYLIKTRGQQVTLSCSPISGHRSVSWYQQTPGQGLQFLFEYFSETQRNKGNFPGRFSGRQFSNSRSEMNVSTLELGDSALYLCASSRPRAVGTDTQYFGPGTRLTVL.

This clone occurred once. CDR3 region: CASSPPGGQGYEQYF. In DNA, the CDR3 is TGTGCCAGCTCACCACCCGGCGGACAGGGGTATGAGCAGTACTTC. The chain recombines TRBV18 with TRBJ2-7, with 9 bases aligning to TRBD1. The CDR3 runs to 15 residues. V was clipped by 0 bases and J by 7 bases; unmatched bases: 7. The germline V gene encodes CDR1 KGHSH and CDR2 LQKENI. Together with reference TRBV18 and TRBJ2-7, the CDR3 gives the full variable domain: NAGVMQNPRHLVRRRGQEARLRCSPMKGHSHVYWYRQLPEEGLKFMVYLQKENIIDESGMPKERFSAEFPKEGPSILRIQQVVRGDSAAYFCASSPPGGQGYEQYFGPGTRLTVT.

The CDR3 DNA reads TGTGCCAGCAGGGGACTAGACTACGAGCAGTACTTC. Translated: CASRGLDYEQYF. The V call is TRBV2, the J call TRBJ2-7; TRBD2 agrees at 8 bases. The germline V gene has CDR1 SNHLY and CDR2 FYNNEI. The J segment lost 3 bases and the V segment lost 6 bases, leaving 1 base of the junction unmatched. CDR3 size: 12 residues.

The V call is TRBV29-1, the J call TRBJ1-2, with D uncertain. Deletions cut 3 bases from V and 0 bases from J, with 8 bases between. Looked up from germline, CDR1 is SQVTM and CDR2 is ANQGSEA. This CDR3 spans 13 amino acids. The chain's CDR3 is CSVEHRTNYGYTF. CDR3 DNA: TGCAGCGTTGAGCACAGAACTAACTATGGCTACACCTTC.

This chain links TRBV6-5 with TRBJ2-7; D might be TRBD2 (5 bases). V lost 8 bases to trimming and J lost 3 bases, with 11 bases between them. Per the germline V gene, CDR1 is MNHEY and CDR2 is SVGAGI. The CDR3 runs 12 residues. The chain's CDR3 is CASRGWVYEQYF. The CDR3 coding sequence is TGTGCCAGCCGAGGGTGGGTCTACGAGCAGTACTTC.

This clone has only one observation. The chain recombines TRBV27 with TRBJ2-3; 10 nucleotides line up with TRBD2. After removal of 4 bases from V and 2 bases from J, the junction contained 6 bases not matched to a gene. Germline CDR1 is MNHEY and CDR2 is SMNVEV (reference sequence). The CDR3 contains 16 residues. CDR3 residues: CASSSWTSGTTDTQYF. CDR3 nucleotides: TGTGCCAGCAGTTCATGGACTAGCGGAACCACAGATACGCAGTATTTT.

J is TRBJ2-7 and V is TRBV4-1, with TRBD1 identical over 8 bases. Trimming removed 1 base from V and 7 bases from J; junction bases left unmatched: 9. The CDR3 contains 15 residues. CDR1 and CDR2 from the germline V gene are MGHRA and YSYEKL. As DNA, the CDR3 is TGCGCCAGCAGCCAAGGACAGGGGTCCCCCTTGGAGCAGTACTTC. Amino acids: CASSQGQGSPLEQYF.

The chain recombines TRBV5-1 with TRBJ2-7, with 10 positions matching TRBD2. Trimming cost V 0 bases and J 7 bases; bases outside gene matches: 7. CDR3 length: 15 amino acids. Germline V CDR1 and CDR2: SGHRS, YFSETQ. The CDR3 spells CASSLGTSGVREQYF. CDR3 bases: TGCGCCAGCAGCTTGGGGACTAGCGGAGTCCGGGAGCAGTACTTC.

This clone was seen a few times. The chain has TRBV9 and TRBJ2-7; possible D gene TRBD2, 6 bases. Germline CDR1 is SGDLS and CDR2 is YYNGEE. The CDR3 runs 14 residues. Trimming took off 3 bases at V and 4 bases at J, with 14 bases between the two ends. The CDR3 bases are TGTGCCAGCAGCGAAGGAGGGGAGTCGTACGAGCAGTACTTC. Its protein product is CASSEGGESYEQYF.

This chain connects TRBV19 to TRBJ2-5; 7 bases match TRBD2. In germline, CDR1 is LNHDA, CDR2 SQIVND (reference sequence). After removal of 4 bases from V and 5 bases from J, the junction contained 13 bases not matched to a gene. The CDR3 runs to 16 residues. The CDR3 bases are TGTGCCAGTAGTACAGGGTCTAGCGGTGCCCAGGAGACCCAGTACTTC. Residues: CASSTGSSGAQETQYF. The full variable domain, completed using reference TRBV19 and TRBJ2-5, is DGGITQSPKYLFRKEGQNVTLSCEQNLNHDAMYWYRQDPGQGLRLIYYSQIVNDFQKGDIAEGYSVSREKKESFPLTVTSAQKNPTAFYLCASSTGSSGAQETQYFGPGTRLLVL.

This sequence joins TRBV27 and TRBJ2-7, with D possibly TRBD2 on 6 matching bases. Germline CDR1 MNHEY, CDR2 SMNVEV (reference sequence). The CDR3 is 16 amino acids. V was pared by 4 bases and J by 0 bases, with 16 bases between. DNA of the CDR3: TGTGCCAGCAGTTCAATGGGCGGGACCGACTCCTACGAGCAGTACTTC. Translating it yields CASSSMGGTDSYEQYF.